The 18 T cell receptor beta chains presented below share a single source sample, sequenced in a study of blood T cell repertoires in COVID-19. Some clones are missing from TCRdb's copy, which holds only in-frame ones; the method was immunoSEQ multiplex PCR. Counted here are some 450,000 clones, around 90% occurring once; the ten biggest clones make up approximately 0.92%. Sequencing was performed on peripheral blood. The receptors originated from a man aged 18 to 30 with COVID-19, enrolled during active disease.

Here the CDR3 reads CASSSDGGSDIQYF. The CDR3 nucleotides read TGTGCCAGCAGTTCCGACGGAGGGTCGGACATTCAGTACTTC. V gene TRBV27 combines with J gene TRBJ2-4; possible D gene TRBD2, 6 bases. The V end lost 4 bases, the J end lost 8 bases, and 15 bases lay between the germline ends. Germline CDR1 and CDR2: MNHEY and SMNVEV (reference sequence). CDR3 length equals 14 residues.

The CDR3 bases are TGTGCCAGCAGTGAAGCGCTAGGGGACTATGGCTACACCTTC. It translates to CASSEALGDYGYTF. This rearrangement joins TRBV2 to TRBJ1-2; a weak D match, TRBD1 (5 bases). CDR1 SNHLY and CDR2 FYNNEI come from the germline V gene. This CDR3 spans 14 amino acids. V lost 0 bases to trimming and J lost 3 bases, with 8 bases between them.

The genes are TRBV5-8 and TRBJ1-2; 8 positions match TRBD1. The CDR3 loop spans 15 amino acids. The J segment lost 4 bases and the V segment lost 4 bases, leaving 9 bases of the junction unmatched. The germline gives CDR1 SGHTS, CDR2 YDEGEE. CDR3 residues: CASSPSDRDPYGYTF. DNA for the CDR3: TGTGCCAGCAGCCCCTCGGACAGGGACCCCTATGGCTACACCTTC.

J is TRBJ1-1 and V is TRBV18; 8 bases fit TRBD1. Per germline, CDR1 KGHSH and CDR2 LQKENI. With 1 base clipped from V and 7 bases from J, the junction kept 8 bases outside the gene matches. CDR3 length equals 15 residues. CDR3 protein: CASSPRPGGEIEAFF. The DNA of the CDR3 is TGTGCCAGCTCACCACGGCCAGGGGGCGAGATTGAAGCTTTCTTT.

The chain has TRBV6-5 and TRBJ2-7; a possible D gene is TRBD1 (6 bases). The CDR3 length is 15 residues. V lost 5 bases to trimming and J lost 0 bases, with 14 bases between them. Germline CDR1 and CDR2: MNHEY and SVGAGI. The chain's CDR3 is CASSTPGTLSYEQYF. Here the CDR3 DNA reads TGTGCCAGCAGTACCCCCGGGACACTCTCCTACGAGCAGTACTTC.

This chain connects TRBV11-2 to TRBJ1-2, with a possible D match to TRBD1 (5 bases). The CDR3 length is 13 residues. Per the germline V gene, CDR1 is SGHAT and CDR2 is FQNNGV. Trimming stripped 6 bases from V and 6 bases from J, with 14 bases between. In DNA, the CDR3 is TGTGCCAGCAGTCAAGGGACTGACAATGGCTACACCTTC. This sequence encodes CASSQGTDNGYTF.

CDR3: CASSTTRNTEAFF. The DNA for the CDR3 is TGTGCCAGCAGCACTACACGAAACACTGAAGCTTTCTTT. The rearrangement joins TRBV6-5 to TRBJ1-1, with D unresolved. CDR1 and CDR2 from the germline V gene are MNHEY and SVGAGI. Trimming removed 6 bases from V and 2 bases from J, with 10 bases in between. The CDR3 consists of 13 residues.

V is TRBV5-6 and J is TRBJ1-1; D gene ambiguous. Trimming cost V 6 bases and J 3 bases, with 12 bases left between them. Germline loops: CDR1 SGHDT, CDR2 YYEEEE. The CDR3 is 13 residues long. As DNA, the CDR3 is TGTGCCAGCACTTCGAGGGTTCACACTGAAGCTTTCTTT. Encoded protein: CASTSRVHTEAFF.

CDR3 bases: TGTGCCAGCAGCCCGGAGGTAAACCAAGATACGCAGTATTTT. Its translation: CASSPEVNQDTQYF. The chain joins TRBV5-4 to TRBJ2-3; D is possibly TRBD2 (5 bases). The CDR3 loop spans 14 amino acids. Per germline, CDR1 SGHNT and CDR2 YYREEE (reference sequence). V was cut by 4 bases and J by 5 bases, with 14 bases left in between.

The sample holds one count of this clone. The CDR3 region is CASSPLPMASGRYQETQYF. DNA for the CDR3: TGTGCCAGCTCACCATTACCGATGGCTAGCGGGAGGTACCAAGAGACCCAGTACTTC. The chain joins TRBV18 to TRBJ2-5; 11 positions agree with TRBD2. Germline V lookup: CDR1 KGHSH, CDR2 LQKENI. CDR3 length: 19 residues. V gave up 2 bases and J gave up 0 bases; unmatched junction bases: 11.

Written as DNA, the CDR3 is TGTGCCAGCAGTGAAGGGCGACTATTCTACGAGCAGTACTTC. Translating gives CASSEGRLFYEQYF. The V gene is TRBV2, the J gene TRBJ2-7, with D perhaps TRBD2 (5 bases). Germline V CDR1 and CDR2: SNHLY, FYNNEI. The germline V and J ends were trimmed by 1 base and 3 bases, with 10 bases remaining between them. The CDR3 is made up of 14 amino acids.

This clone was found a few times. The chain links TRBV19 to TRBJ1-5; no firm D call. The germline V and J ends were trimmed by 2 bases and 5 bases, with 13 bases remaining between them. This CDR3 comprises 15 residues. Per the germline V gene, CDR1 is LNHDA and CDR2 is SQIVND (reference sequence). The CDR3: CASSIFEQPHQPQHF. CDR3 DNA sequence: TGTGCCAGTAGTATATTTGAACAGCCTCATCAGCCCCAGCATTTT.

This chain links TRBV5-6 with TRBJ1-4; 7 nucleotides match TRBD1. Losses at the gene ends were 3 bases for V and 8 bases for J; bases not matched to a gene: 10. The CDR3 has 15 amino acids. The V gene's germline CDR1 is SGHDT and CDR2 YYEEEE. CDR3 bases: TGTGCCAGCAGCTACAAGACAGGGTGGGGGGAAAAACTGTTTTTT. Encoded protein: CASSYKTGWGEKLFF.

The chain is built from TRBV6-5 and TRBJ1-4; D is possibly TRBD1 (5 bases). Trimming removed 5 bases from V and 5 bases from J, with 9 bases in between. The CDR3 is made up of 13 amino acids. Germline V gene lookup returns CDR1 MNHEY and CDR2 SVGAGI. The CDR3 DNA follows: TGTGCCAGCAGTAGGGGAACCAATGAAAAACTGTTTTTT. As protein: CASSRGTNEKLFF.

This clone was seen a few times. J is TRBJ1-6 and V is TRBV13; the match to TRBD1 covers 9 bases. Germline V CDR1 and CDR2: PRHDT, FYEKMQ (reference sequence). Losses at the gene ends were 6 bases for V and 5 bases for J; bases not matched to a gene: 5. CDR3 length equals 15 residues. This CDR3 reads CASSYRDRDNSPLHF. In DNA, the CDR3 is TGTGCCAGCAGTTACCGGGACAGGGATAATTCACCCCTCCACTTT. The full variable domain, completed using reference TRBV13 and TRBJ1-6, is AAGVIQSPRHLIKEKRETATLKCYPIPRHDTVYWYQQGPGQDPQFLISFYEKMQSDKGSIPDRFSAQQFSDYHSELNMSSLELGDSALYFCASSYRDRDNSPLHFGNGTRLTVT.

The chain is built from TRBV24-1 and TRBJ1-1, with 7 nucleotides matching TRBD1. Germline assignment: CDR1 KGHDR and CDR2 SFDVKD. This CDR3 has 15 amino acids. J gave up 1 base and V 2 bases, and 3 bases lay outside the gene matches. The CDR3 DNA reads TGTGCCACCAGTGATTCCCGGACAGGGAACACTGAAGCTTTCTTT. Encoded protein: CATSDSRTGNTEAFF.

V gene TRBV11-2 combines with J gene TRBJ2-2; D is unresolved. CDR1 is SGHAT, CDR2 FQNNGV, per germline. This CDR3 is 14 amino acids long. V was pared by 0 bases and J by 4 bases, with 6 bases between. In nucleotides, the CDR3 is TGTGCCAGCAGCTTAGAGACTGGCACCGGGGAGCTGTTTTTT. Amino acids: CASSLETGTGELFF.

The chain employs TRBV5-1 and TRBJ2-5; the match to TRBD2 covers 15 bases. J was trimmed by 2 bases and V by 4 bases; bases with no gene match: 3. The CDR3 length is 16 residues. The V gene's germline CDR1 is SGHRS and CDR2 YFSETQ. Written as DNA, the CDR3 is TGCGCCAGCAGCCCCGGGACTAGCGGGGGGCAAGAGACCCAGTACTTC. Amino acids: CASSPGTSGGQETQYF.